The text below deals with one TCR beta chain. Its antigen is not known. These data are taken from a study of cytomegalovirus exposure and HLA in healthy donors. This PCR relied on a set of 60 Vbeta primers and 13 Jbeta primers. Clones were sequenced by immunoSEQ multiplex PCR, and TCRdb holds only the in-frame ones, with some missing. The sample holds tens of thousands of clones, more than 70% seen once. Study conclusions and caveats: In an earlier analysis, in some 600 donors, most V segments appeared productive either ~87% or ~30% of the time. A likely sequencing artifact accounted for one observed cluster of highly shared sequence variants. Reports credit the classifier with highly specific, highly sensitive diagnosis of cytomegalovirus status.

This TCR derives from a man in his forties or fifties in good health and CMV-seropositive. Input material: PBMCs.

CDR3 loop: CASTGGAGGNSPLHF. The CDR3 bases are TGTGCCAGCACCGGAGGAGCAGGTGGCAATTCACCCCTCCACTTT. The gene calls are TRBV2 and TRBJ1-6, with D unresolved. Between the trimmed V and J ends, which lost 7 bases and 7 bases, there was a span of 17 bases. The germline V gene encodes CDR1 SNHLY and CDR2 FYNNEI. The CDR3 contains 15 residues. The full variable domain, its missing parts supplied by reference TRBV2 and TRBJ1-6, is EPEVTQTPSHQVTQMGQEVILRCVPISNHLYFYWYRQILGQKVEFLVSFYNNEISEKSEIFDDQFSVERPDGSNFTLKIRSTKLEDSAMYFCASTGGAGGNSPLHFGNGTRLTVT.